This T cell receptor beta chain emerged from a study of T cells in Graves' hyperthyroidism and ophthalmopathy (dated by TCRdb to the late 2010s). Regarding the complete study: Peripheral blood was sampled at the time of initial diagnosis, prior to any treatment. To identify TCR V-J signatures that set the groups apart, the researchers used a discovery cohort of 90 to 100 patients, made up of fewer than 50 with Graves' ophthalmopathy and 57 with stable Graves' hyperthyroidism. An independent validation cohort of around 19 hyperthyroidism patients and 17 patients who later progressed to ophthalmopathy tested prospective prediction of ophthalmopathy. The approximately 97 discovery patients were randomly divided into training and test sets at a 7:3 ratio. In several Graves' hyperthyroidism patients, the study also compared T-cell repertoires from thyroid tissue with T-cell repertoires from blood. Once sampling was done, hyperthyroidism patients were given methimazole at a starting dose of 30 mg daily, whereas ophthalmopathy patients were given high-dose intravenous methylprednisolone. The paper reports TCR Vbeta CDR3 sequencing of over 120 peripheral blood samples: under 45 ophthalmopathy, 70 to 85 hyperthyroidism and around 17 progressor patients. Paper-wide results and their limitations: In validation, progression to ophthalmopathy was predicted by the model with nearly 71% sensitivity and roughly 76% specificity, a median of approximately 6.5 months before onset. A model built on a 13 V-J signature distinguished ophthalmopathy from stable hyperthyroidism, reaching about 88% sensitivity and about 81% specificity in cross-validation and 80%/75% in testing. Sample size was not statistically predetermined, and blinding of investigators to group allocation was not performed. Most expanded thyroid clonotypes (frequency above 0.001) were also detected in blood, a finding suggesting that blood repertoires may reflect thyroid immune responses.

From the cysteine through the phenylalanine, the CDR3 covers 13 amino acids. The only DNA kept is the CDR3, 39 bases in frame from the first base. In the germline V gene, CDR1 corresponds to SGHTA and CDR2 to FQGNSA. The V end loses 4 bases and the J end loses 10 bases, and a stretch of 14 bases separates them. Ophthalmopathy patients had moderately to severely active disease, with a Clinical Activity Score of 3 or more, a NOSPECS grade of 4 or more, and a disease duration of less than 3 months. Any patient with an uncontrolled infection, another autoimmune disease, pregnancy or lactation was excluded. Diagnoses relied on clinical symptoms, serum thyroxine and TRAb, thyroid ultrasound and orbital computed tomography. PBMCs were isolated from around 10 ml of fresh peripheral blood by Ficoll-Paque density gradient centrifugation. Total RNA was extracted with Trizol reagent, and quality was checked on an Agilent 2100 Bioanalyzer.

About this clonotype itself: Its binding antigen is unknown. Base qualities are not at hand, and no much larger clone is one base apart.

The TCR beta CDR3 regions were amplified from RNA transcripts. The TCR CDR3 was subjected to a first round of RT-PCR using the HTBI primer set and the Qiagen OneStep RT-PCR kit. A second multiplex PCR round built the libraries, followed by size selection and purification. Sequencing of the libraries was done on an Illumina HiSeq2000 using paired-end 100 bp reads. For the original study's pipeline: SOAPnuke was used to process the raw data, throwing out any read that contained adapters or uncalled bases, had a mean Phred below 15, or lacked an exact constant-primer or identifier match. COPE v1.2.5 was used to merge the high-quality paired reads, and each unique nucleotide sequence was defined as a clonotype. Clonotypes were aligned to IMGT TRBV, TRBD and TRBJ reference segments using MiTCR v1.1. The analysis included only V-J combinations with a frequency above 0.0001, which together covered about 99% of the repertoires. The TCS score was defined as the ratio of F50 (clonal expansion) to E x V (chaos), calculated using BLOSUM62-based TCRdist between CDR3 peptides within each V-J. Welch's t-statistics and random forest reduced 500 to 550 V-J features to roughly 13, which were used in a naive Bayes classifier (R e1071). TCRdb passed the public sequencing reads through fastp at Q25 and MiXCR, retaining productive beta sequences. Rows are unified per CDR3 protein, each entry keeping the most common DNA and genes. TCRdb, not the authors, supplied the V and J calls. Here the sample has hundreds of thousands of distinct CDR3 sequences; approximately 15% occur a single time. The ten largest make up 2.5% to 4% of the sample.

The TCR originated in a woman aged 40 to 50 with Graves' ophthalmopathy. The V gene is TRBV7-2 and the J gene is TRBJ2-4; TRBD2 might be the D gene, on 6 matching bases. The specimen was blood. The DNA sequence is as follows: TGTGCCAGCAGCTGGGGGGACGCGTCAATTCAGTACTTC. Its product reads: CASSWGDASIQYF.